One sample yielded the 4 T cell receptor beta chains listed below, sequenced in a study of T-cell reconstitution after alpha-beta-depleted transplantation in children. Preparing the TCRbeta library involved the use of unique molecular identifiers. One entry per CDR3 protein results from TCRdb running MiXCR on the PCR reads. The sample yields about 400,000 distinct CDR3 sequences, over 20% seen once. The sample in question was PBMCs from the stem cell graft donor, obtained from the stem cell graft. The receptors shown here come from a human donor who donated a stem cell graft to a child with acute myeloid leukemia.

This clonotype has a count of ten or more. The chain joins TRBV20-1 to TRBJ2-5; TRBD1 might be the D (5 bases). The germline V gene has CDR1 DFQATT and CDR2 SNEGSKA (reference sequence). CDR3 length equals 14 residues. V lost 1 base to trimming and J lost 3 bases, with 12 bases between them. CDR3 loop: CSARAQGSEETQYF. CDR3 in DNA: TGCAGTGCTAGAGCGCAGGGCAGTGAAGAGACCCAGTACTTC.

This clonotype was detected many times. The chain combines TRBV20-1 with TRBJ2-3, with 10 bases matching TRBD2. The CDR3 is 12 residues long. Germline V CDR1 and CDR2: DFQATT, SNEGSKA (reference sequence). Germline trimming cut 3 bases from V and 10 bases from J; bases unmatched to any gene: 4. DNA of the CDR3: TGCAGTGCTAGTAAAACTAGCGGGGCGCAGTATTTT. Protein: CSASKTSGAQYF.

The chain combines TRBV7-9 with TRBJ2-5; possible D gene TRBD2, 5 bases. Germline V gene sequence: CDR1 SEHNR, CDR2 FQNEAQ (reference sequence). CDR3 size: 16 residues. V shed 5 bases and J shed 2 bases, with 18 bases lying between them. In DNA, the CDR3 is TGTGCCAGCAGCCACCCACCTGGAGGCAGACAAGAGACCCAGTACTTC. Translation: CASSHPPGGRQETQYF.

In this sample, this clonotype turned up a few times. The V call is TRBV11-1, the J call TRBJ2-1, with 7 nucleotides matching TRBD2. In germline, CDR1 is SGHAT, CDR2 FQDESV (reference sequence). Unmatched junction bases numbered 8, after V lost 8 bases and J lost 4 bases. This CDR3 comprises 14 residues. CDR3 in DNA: TGTGCCAGCCGTATGGCGGGGGATTACAATGAGCAGTTCTTC. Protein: CASRMAGDYNEQFF. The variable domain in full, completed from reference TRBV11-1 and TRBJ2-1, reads EAEVAQSPRYKITEKSQAVAFWCDPISGHATLYWYRQILGQGPELLVQFQDESVVDDSQLPKDRFSAERLKGVDSTLKIQPAELGDSAMYLCASRMAGDYNEQFFGPGTRLTVL.